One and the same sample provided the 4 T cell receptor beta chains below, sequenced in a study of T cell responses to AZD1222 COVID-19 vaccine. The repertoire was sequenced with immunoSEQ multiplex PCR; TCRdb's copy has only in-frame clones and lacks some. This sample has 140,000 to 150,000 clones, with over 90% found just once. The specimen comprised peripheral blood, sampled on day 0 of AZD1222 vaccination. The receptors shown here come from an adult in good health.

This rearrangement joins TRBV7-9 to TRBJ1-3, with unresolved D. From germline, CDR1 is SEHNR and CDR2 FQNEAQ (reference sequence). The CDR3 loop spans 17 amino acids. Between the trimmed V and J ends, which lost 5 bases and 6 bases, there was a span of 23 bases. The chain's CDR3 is CASSPLKLWVAENTIYF. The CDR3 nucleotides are TGTGCCAGCAGCCCCCTCAAGCTGTGGGTGGCCGAAAACACCATATATTTT.

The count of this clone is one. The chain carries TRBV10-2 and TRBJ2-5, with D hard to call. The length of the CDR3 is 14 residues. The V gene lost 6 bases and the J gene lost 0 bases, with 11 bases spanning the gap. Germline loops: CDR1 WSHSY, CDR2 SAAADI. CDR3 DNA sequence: TGCGCCAGCAGGGGTCGGCAGAACCAAGAGACCCAGTACTTC. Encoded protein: CASRGRQNQETQYF.

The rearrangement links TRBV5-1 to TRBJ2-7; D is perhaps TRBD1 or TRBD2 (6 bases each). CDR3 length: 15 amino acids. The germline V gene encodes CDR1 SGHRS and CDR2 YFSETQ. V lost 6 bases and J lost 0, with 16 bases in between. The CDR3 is CASTPGGSLSYEQYF. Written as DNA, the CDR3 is TGCGCCAGCACCCCCGGGGGCAGCCTCTCCTACGAGCAGTACTTC.

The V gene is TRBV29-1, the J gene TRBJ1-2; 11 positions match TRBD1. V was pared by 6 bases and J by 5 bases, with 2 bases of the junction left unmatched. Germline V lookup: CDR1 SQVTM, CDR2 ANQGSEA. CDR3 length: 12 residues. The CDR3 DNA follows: TGCAGCGTGGGGACAGGGGGATATGGCTACACCTTC. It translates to CSVGTGGYGYTF.